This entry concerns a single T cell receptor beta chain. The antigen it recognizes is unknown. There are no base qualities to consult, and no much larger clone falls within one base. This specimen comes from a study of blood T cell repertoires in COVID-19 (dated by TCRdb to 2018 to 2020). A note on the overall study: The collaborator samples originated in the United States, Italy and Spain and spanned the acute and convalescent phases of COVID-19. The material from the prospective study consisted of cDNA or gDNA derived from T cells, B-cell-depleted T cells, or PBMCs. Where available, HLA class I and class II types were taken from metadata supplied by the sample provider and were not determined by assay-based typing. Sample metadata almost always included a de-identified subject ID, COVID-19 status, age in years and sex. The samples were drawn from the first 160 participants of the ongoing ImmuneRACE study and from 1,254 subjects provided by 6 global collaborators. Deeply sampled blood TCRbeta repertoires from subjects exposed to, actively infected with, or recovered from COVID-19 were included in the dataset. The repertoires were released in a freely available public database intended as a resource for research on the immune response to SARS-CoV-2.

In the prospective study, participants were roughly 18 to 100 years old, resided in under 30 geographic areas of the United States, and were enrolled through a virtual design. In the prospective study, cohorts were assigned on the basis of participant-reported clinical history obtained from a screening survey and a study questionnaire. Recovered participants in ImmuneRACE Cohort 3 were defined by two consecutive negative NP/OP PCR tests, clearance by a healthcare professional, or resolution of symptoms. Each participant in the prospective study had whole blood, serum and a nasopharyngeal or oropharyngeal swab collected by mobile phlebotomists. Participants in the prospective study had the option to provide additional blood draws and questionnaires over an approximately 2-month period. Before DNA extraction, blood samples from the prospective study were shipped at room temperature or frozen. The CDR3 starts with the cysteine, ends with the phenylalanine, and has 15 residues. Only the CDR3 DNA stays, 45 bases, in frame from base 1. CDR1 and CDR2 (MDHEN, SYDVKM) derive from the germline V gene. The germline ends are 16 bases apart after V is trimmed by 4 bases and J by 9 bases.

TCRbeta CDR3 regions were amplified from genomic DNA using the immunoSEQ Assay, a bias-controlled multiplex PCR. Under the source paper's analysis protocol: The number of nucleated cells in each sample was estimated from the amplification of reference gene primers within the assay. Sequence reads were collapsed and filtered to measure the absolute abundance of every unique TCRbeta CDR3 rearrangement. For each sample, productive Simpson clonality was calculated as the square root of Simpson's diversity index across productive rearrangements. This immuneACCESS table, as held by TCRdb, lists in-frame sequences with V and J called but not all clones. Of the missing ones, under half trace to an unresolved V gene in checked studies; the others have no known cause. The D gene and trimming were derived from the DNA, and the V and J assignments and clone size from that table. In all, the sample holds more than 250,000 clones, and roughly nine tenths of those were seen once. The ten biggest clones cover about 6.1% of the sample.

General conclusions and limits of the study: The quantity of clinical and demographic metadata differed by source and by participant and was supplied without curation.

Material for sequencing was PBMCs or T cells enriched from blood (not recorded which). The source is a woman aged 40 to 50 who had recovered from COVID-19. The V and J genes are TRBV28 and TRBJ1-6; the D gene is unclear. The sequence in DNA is TGTGCCAGCAGTTCACCGACCGGGGAGGGTTCACCCCTCCACTTT. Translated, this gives CASSSPTGEGSPLHF.